This TCR beta chain was sequenced for a study of blood T cell repertoires in COVID-19. Overall study: Nucleic acid was either cDNA or gDNA, and it came from T cells, B-cell-depleted T cells, or PBMCs.

Some clones are missing from TCRdb's copy, which holds only in-frame ones; the method was immunoSEQ multiplex PCR. The data hold roughly 250,000 clones, with roughly 79% observed a single time. The V and J ends lost 0 bases and 7 bases, in that order; junction bases with no gene match: 14. The germline V gene encodes CDR1 SGHDT and CDR2 YYEEEE. The CDR3 length is 17 residues. The sequence was obtained from a woman aged 80 or over with acute or convalescent COVID-19. The chain couples TRBV5-6 to TRBJ2-5, with 8 bases identical to TRBD2. Specimen: peripheral blood. The CDR3 spells CASSLGVSGILPRTQYF. The DNA for the CDR3 is TGTGCCAGCAGCTTGGGAGTTAGCGGGATACTCCCCAGGACCCAGTACTTC.